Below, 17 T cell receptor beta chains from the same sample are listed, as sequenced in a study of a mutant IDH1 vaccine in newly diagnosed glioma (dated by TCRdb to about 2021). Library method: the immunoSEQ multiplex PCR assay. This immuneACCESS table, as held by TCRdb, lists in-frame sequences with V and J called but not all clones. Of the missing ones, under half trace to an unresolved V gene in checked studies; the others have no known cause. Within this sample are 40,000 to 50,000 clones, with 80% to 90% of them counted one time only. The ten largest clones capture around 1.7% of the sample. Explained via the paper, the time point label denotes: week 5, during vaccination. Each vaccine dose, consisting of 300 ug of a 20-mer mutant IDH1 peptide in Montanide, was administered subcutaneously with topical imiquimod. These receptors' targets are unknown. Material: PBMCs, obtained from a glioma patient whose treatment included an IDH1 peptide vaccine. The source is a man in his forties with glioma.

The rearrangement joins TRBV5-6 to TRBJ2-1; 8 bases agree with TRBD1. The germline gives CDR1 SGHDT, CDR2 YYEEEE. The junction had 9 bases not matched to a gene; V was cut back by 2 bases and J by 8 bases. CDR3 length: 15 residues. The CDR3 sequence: CASSLQGGSVDEQFF. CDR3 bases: TGTGCCAGCAGCTTACAGGGGGGTTCCGTGGATGAGCAGTTCTTC.

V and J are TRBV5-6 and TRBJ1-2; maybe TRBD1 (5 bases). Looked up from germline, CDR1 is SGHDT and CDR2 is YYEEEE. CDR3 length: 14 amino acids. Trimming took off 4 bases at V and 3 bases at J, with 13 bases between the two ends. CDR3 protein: CASSRGTRDYGYTF. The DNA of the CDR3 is TGTGCCAGCAGCAGAGGGACGCGGGACTATGGCTACACCTTC. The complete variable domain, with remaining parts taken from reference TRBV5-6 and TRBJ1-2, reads DAGVTQSPTHLIKTRGQQVTLRCSPKSGHDTVSWYQQALGQGPQFIFQYYEEEERQRGNFPDRFSGHQFPNYSSELNVNALLLGDSALYLCASSRGTRDYGYTFGSGTRLTVV.

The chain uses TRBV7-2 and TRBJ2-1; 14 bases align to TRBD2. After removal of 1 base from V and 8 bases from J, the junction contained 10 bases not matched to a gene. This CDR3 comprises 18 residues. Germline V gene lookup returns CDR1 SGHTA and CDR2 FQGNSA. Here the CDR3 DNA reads TGTGCCAGCAGCTTAGTTGGGACTAGCGGGAGCTCTGGGTATGAGCAGTTCTTC. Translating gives CASSLVGTSGSSGYEQFF.

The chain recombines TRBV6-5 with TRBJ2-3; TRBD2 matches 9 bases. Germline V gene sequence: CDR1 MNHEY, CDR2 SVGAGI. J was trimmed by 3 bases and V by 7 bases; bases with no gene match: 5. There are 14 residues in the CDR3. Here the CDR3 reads CASNNAGGTDTQYF. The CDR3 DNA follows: TGTGCCAGCAACAATGCGGGAGGGACAGATACGCAGTATTTT.

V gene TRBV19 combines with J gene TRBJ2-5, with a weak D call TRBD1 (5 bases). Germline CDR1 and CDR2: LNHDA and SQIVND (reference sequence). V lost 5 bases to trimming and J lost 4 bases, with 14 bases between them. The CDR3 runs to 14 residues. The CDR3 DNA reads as TGTGCCAGTAGTCTCAGACAGTCAAGAGAGACCCAGTACTTC. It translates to CASSLRQSRETQYF.

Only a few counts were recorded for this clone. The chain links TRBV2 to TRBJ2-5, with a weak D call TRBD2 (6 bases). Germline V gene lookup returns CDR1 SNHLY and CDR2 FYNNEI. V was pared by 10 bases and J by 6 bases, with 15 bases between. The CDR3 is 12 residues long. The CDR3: CATSGGQKTQYF. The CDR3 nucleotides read TGTGCCACCTCCGGGGGTCAGAAGACCCAGTACTTC.

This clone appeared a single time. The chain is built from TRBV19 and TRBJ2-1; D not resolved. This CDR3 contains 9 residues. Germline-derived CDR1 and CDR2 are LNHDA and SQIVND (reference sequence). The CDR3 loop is CAVGYEQFF. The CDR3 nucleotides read TGTGCGGTCGGTTACGAGCAGTTCTTC.

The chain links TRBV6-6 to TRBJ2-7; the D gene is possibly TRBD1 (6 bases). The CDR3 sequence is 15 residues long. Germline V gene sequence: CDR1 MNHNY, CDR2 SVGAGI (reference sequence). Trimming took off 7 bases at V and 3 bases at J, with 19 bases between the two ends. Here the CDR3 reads CASILDVTGHYEQYF. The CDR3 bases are TGTGCCAGCATCTTAGACGTCACGGGACACTACGAGCAGTACTTC.

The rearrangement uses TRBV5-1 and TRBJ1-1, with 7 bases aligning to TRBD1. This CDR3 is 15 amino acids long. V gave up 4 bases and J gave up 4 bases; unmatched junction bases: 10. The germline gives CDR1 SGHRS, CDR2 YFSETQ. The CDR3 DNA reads TGCGCCAGCAGCACCTTAGAGACAGGGATCACTGAAGCTTTCTTT. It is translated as CASSTLETGITEAFF.

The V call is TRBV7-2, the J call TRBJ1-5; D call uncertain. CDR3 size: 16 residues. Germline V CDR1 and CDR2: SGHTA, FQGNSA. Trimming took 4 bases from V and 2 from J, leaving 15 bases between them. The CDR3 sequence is CASSSGDGVGNQPQHF. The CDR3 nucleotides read TGTGCCAGCAGCTCGGGCGACGGGGTTGGCAATCAGCCCCAGCATTTT.

The CDR3 here is CASSLGVQGEQYF. In DNA form, the CDR3 reads TGTGCCAGCAGTTTAGGAGTGCAGGGCGAGCAGTACTTC. The chain links TRBV28 to TRBJ2-7; D possibly corresponds to TRBD1 (5 bases). Germline CDR1 and CDR2: MDHEN and SYDVKM. The CDR3 runs to 13 residues. Deletions cut 2 bases from V and 6 bases from J, with 11 bases between.

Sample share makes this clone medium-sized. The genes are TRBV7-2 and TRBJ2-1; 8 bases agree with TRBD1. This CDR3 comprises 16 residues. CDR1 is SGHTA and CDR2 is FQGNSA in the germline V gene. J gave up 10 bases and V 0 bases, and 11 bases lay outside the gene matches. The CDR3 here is CASSLAGTKTGGEQFF. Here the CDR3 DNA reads TGTGCCAGCAGCTTAGCCGGGACAAAAACAGGGGGGGAGCAGTTCTTC. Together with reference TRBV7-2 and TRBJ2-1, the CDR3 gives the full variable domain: GAGVSQSPSNKVTEKGKDVELRCDPISGHTALYWYRQSLGQGLEFLIYFQGNSAPDKSGLPSDRFSAERTGGSVSTLTIQRTQQEDSAVYLCASSLAGTKTGGEQFFGPGTRLTVL.

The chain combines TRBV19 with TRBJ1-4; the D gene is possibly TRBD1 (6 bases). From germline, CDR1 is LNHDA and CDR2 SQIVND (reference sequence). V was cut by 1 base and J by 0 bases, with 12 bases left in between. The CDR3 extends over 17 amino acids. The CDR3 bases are TGTGCCAGTAGTATAGCTGCCAGGGGAGCAACTAATGAAAAACTGTTTTTT. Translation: CASSIAARGATNEKLFF.

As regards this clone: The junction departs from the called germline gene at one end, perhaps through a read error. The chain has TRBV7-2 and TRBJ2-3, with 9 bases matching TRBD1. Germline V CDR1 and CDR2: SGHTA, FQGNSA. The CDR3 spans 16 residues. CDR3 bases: TGTGCCAGCAGCTTAGCGCAGGGACAGGGCACAAATACGCAGTATTTT. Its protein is CASSLAQGQGTNTQYF.

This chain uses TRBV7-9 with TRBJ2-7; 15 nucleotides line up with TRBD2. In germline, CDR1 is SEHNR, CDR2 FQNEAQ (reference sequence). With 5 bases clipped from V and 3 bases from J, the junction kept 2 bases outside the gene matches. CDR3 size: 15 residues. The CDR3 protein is CASSGTSGRFYEQYF. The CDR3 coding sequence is TGTGCCAGCAGCGGGACTAGCGGGAGGTTCTACGAGCAGTACTTC.

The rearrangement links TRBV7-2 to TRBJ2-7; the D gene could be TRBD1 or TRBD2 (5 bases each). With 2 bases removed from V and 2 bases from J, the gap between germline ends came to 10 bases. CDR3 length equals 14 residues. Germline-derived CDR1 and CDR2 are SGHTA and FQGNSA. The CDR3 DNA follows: TGTGCCAGCAGCTTATCGGGACCAGCCTACGAGCAGTACTTC. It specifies CASSLSGPAYEQYF.

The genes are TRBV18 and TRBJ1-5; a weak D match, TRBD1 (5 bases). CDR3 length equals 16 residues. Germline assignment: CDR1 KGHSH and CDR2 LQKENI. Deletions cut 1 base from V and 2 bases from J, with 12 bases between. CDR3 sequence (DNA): TGTGCCAGCTCACCACAAGGGGTGATTGGCAATCAGCCCCAGCATTTT. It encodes CASSPQGVIGNQPQHF. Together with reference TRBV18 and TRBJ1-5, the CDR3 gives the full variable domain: NAGVMQNPRHLVRRRGQEARLRCSPMKGHSHVYWYRQLPEEGLKFMVYLQKENIIDESGMPKERFSAEFPKEGPSILRIQQVVRGDSAAYFCASSPQGVIGNQPQHFGDGTRLSIL.